Listed below are T cell receptor beta chains from one sample, sequenced in a study of CD8 T cells in ankylosing spondylitis. Each CDR3 protein gets one entry after TCRdb re-called the 5' RACE reads with MiXCR. The table shows under 200,000 distinct CDR3 sequences, with around a tenth occurring only once. Sequencing was done on a sample of blood, either unsorted or a sorted T cell fraction (not recorded which). The source of these receptors is a female donor with ankylosing spondylitis or in good health (not recorded which). The CDR3 runs from the conserved cysteine through the conserved F or W. The order of the fields is V gene, J gene, clone size, CDR3 protein. Size is stated for part of the rows, as once, few or many counts, or as a class when the clone is expanded.

>TRBV4-3|TRBJ2-1|.
CASSQGTSGLNEQFF
>TRBV11-2|TRBJ2-1|few
CASSPVNPAPNYNEQFF
>TRBV18|TRBJ2-5|.
CASSPGVEKTQYF
>TRBV12-5|TRBJ2-1|.
CASGLQGFNEQFF
>TRBV27|TRBJ2-7|.
CASSPGTGFEQYF
>TRBV18|TRBJ1-2|few
CASFGTGYTF
>TRBV5-1|TRBJ2-1|many
CASSLRAGGNEQFF
>TRBV27|TRBJ2-1|many
CASSFGDNEQFF
>TRBV6-5|TRBJ1-1|many
CASSYRGVNTEAFF
>TRBV29-1|TRBJ1-2|many
CSVVGTDKGANYGYTF
>TRBV5-1|TRBJ2-7|.
CASSQGQGGEQYF
>TRBV19|TRBJ1-1|.
CASSFFLLREHTEAFF
>TRBV21-1|TRBJ1-4|many
CASSSGGRAEKLFF
>TRBV4-1|TRBJ2-1|.
CASSQVGEQFF
>TRBV5-1|TRBJ1-1|many
CASSNPGEDTEAFF
>TRBV6-1|TRBJ2-3|.
CASRATSGRATDTQYF
>TRBV6-2/TRBV6-3|TRBJ2-5|few
CATLDLHLAELQETQYF
>TRBV7-9|TRBJ2-5|few
CASSSSGEETQYF
>TRBV4-3|TRBJ2-7|.
CASSQGLAGRAPYEQYF
>TRBV25-1|TRBJ1-4|many
CASEGEFLKLFF
>TRBV30|TRBJ1-1|few
CAWSVLGSTEAFF
>TRBV9|TRBJ2-1|many
CASSTAAGEISYNEQFF
>TRBV7-8|TRBJ2-5|.
CASRRERGPQETQYF
>TRBV6-2/TRBV6-3|TRBJ2-7|few
CASSPSGLFYEQYF
>TRBV7-9|TRBJ2-7|.
CASSLGTSAEQYF
>TRBV25-1|TRBJ2-7|few
CASSEWEGDSPYEQYF
>TRBV7-9|TRBJ2-7|many
CASSDPGYEQYF
>TRBV6-4|TRBJ2-1|.
CASSDKASGSRDEQFF
>TRBV27|TRBJ2-1|.
CASSLLGTGKNEQFF
>TRBV28|TRBJ2-7|few
CASSPGTGLTYEQYF
>TRBV4-1|TRBJ2-7|.
CASSQAQTYEQYF
>TRBV11-1|TRBJ2-2|.
CASSLIDVGPLIPGELFF
>TRBV2|TRBJ2-5|.
CVSGGGGETQYF
>TRBV5-1|TRBJ2-2|few
CASTWMAPTGELFF
>TRBV20-1|TRBJ2-5|.
CSARTQETQYF
>TRBV11-2|TRBJ1-2|.
CASSPGRTNYGYTF
>TRBV4-3|TRBJ2-3|few
CASSQGSGRGVTDTQYF
>TRBV10-2|TRBJ2-1|.
CASRPGLGSYEQFF
>TRBV20-1|TRBJ2-1|.
CSARDRSKPNSYNEQFF
>TRBV15|TRBJ2-6|few
CATEGTVDSGANVLTF
>TRBV5-6|TRBJ2-1|few
CASSPGTMNEQFF
>TRBV12-3/TRBV12-4|TRBJ1-1|.
CASSLNTNTEAFF
>TRBV20-1|TRBJ1-5|.
CSARGMISNQPQHF
>TRBV6-2/TRBV6-3|TRBJ2-7|.
CASTGAGSYEQYF
>TRBV24-1|TRBJ2-2|few
CATSQTGVGTGELFF
>TRBV29-1|TRBJ1-1|.
CSVDDTEVGTEAFF
>TRBV28|TRBJ2-7|.
CASSFHPGHGGQYF
>TRBV10-3|TRBJ1-1|many
CAISESKNTEAFF
>TRBV28|TRBJ1-5|few
CASRGNSNQPQHF
>TRBV25-1|TRBJ2-6|few
CASSEFRGAGANVLTF
>TRBV7-9|TRBJ2-7|.
CASSPVGGHYEQYF
>TRBV24-1|TRBJ2-3|few
CATSDTQRRTDTQYF
>TRBV7-8|TRBJ2-7|once
CASSFWTVSREQYF
>TRBV19|TRBJ1-2|few
CASRGFTDTRTNYGYTF